Below are 13 T cell receptor beta chains sequenced from a single sample in a study of cytomegalovirus exposure and HLA in healthy donors. With 60 Vbeta and 13 Jbeta primers, the PCR was carried out. The method was immunoSEQ multiplex PCR; TCRdb's version includes in-frame clones alone and lacks a portion of them. Among some 200,000 clones, 65% to 85% were seen once, and the ten largest hold less than 2%. Sequencing was done on a sample of PBMCs. The origin of the receptors is a man in his fifties or sixties in good health and CMV-seronegative.

This clone turned up a few times. This chain connects TRBV6-4 to TRBJ1-6; D gene unclear. Trimming pared 0 bases from V and 5 bases from J, leaving 5 bases between. Germline V CDR1 and CDR2: MRHNA, SNTAGT. The CDR3 consists of 14 residues. This CDR3 is CASSDSADNSPLHF. CDR3 bases: TGTGCCAGCAGTGACTCGGCTGATAATTCACCCCTCCACTTT.

The chain joins TRBV10-1 to TRBJ2-5; 8 nucleotides match TRBD2. V was clipped by 0 bases and J by 6 bases; unmatched bases: 6. This CDR3 has 15 amino acids. Looked up from germline, CDR1 is WNHNN and CDR2 is SYGVQD (reference sequence). The CDR3 sequence is CASSESPGGPQTQYF. The CDR3 coding sequence is TGCGCCAGCAGTGAGTCGCCGGGAGGGCCGCAGACCCAGTACTTC.

This chain uses TRBV10-1 with TRBJ2-5; TRBD2 agrees at 10 bases. This CDR3 spans 13 amino acids. V trimming: 5 bases; J trimming: 5 bases; junction bases outside the gene matches: 2. Germline values: CDR1 WNHNN, CDR2 SYGVQD (reference sequence). CDR3 nucleotide sequence: TGCGCCAGCAGTCCAGCGGGGGGGGAGACCCAGTACTTC. It yields the protein CASSPAGGETQYF.

This chain joins TRBV6-5 and TRBJ2-7; TRBD2 agrees at 7 bases. The CDR3 has 15 amino acids. J lost 5 bases, V lost 5 bases, and 12 bases had no gene match. The germline V gene has CDR1 MNHEY and CDR2 SVGAGI. Here the CDR3 DNA reads TGTGCCAGCAGTCGGCCTAGCGGAGGGTACCACGAGCAGTACTTC. Translating it yields CASSRPSGGYHEQYF.

Of note for this clone: Additional DNA sequences in this sample encode the identical CDR3. The chain recombines TRBV29-1 with TRBJ1-2, with D possibly matching TRBD1 (5 bases). Trimming removed 5 bases from V and 6 bases from J, with 13 bases in between. Germline lookup yields CDR1 SQVTM and CDR2 ANQGSEA. The CDR3 sequence is 12 residues long. The CDR3 sequence: CSVRIGGDGYTF. The CDR3 DNA follows: TGCAGCGTTAGAATAGGAGGGGATGGCTACACCTTC.

The rearrangement uses TRBV5-1 and TRBJ1-1, with no clear D. Germline assignment: CDR1 SGHRS and CDR2 YFSETQ. Deletions cut 3 bases from V and 5 bases from J, with 11 bases between. The CDR3 runs to 13 residues. This CDR3 is CASSSGDKTEAFF. The CDR3 nucleotides read TGCGCCAGCAGCTCCGGTGACAAGACTGAAGCTTTCTTT.

The V gene is TRBV30, the J gene TRBJ2-1, with D perhaps TRBD2 (5 bases). Germline V gene data show CDR1 as GTSNPN and CDR2 as SVGIG (reference sequence). Trimming took 7 bases from V and 4 from J, leaving 17 bases between them. The CDR3 consists of 14 residues. CDR3: CALKSDSAYNEQFF. CDR3 DNA: TGTGCCTTAAAAAGTGATAGCGCTTACAATGAGCAGTTCTTC.

This chain links TRBV9 with TRBJ2-7; 10 bases are shared with TRBD1. The V segment lost 2 bases and the J segment 9 bases; nucleotides outside the gene matches: 8. This CDR3 region has 14 residues. Per the germline V gene, CDR1 is SGDLS and CDR2 is YYNGEE. CDR3 amino acids: CASSVGGTGARQYF. The DNA of the CDR3 is TGTGCCAGCAGCGTTGGGGGGACAGGGGCCCGGCAGTACTTC.

The CDR3: CASSFPGRTEAFF. CDR3 sequence (DNA): TGTGCCAGCAGTTTCCCCGGTCGGACTGAAGCTTTCTTT. The chain recombines TRBV28 with TRBJ1-1; no clear D gene. This CDR3 contains 13 residues. V was cut by 3 bases and J by 5 bases, with 10 bases left in between. Germline CDR1 reads MDHEN; CDR2 reads SYDVKM.

The V gene is TRBV6-4, the J gene TRBJ1-1; 9 nucleotides match TRBD1. With 4 bases clipped from V and 10 bases from J, the junction kept 7 bases outside the gene matches. The germline CDR1 and CDR2 sequences are MRHNA and SNTAGT. The CDR3 spans 13 residues. CDR3 sequence: CASSAGTGSGAFF. Here the CDR3 DNA reads TGTGCCAGCAGTGCCGGGACAGGGAGTGGAGCTTTCTTT.

This chain joins TRBV14 and TRBJ1-4; D uncertain. Trimming took 5 bases from V and 4 from J, leaving 11 bases between them. The length of the CDR3 is 14 residues. Germline CDR1 and CDR2: SGHDN and FVKESK. The CDR3 protein is CASSERRGNEKLFF. In nucleotides, the CDR3 is TGTGCCAGCAGCGAAAGGCGGGGTAATGAAAAACTGTTTTTT.

The chain carries TRBV29-1 and TRBJ2-1, with 13 bases that match TRBD2. Germline CDR1 is SQVTM and CDR2 is ANQGSEA. The CDR3 totals 15 residues. With V trimmed by 7 bases and J by 7 bases, 10 bases remained unmatched. CDR3 residues: CSGWGGTSGMNEQFF. CDR3 nucleotide sequence: TGCAGCGGATGGGGGGGGACTAGCGGGATGAATGAGCAGTTCTTC.

The chain recombines TRBV30 with TRBJ1-1; the D gene is possibly TRBD1 (5 bases). Trimming cost V 7 bases and J 5 bases, with 8 bases left between them. The CDR3 runs to 10 residues. The germline V gene encodes CDR1 GTSNPN and CDR2 SVGIG (reference sequence). CDR3 region: CASGGTEAFF. In DNA, the CDR3 is TGTGCCTCCGGGGGAACTGAAGCTTTCTTT.